What follows are 2 T cell receptor beta chains derived from one specimen sequenced in a study of blood T cell repertoires in COVID-19. Data came from immunoSEQ multiplex PCR; TCRdb stores just in-frame clones and leaves some out. The sample yields roughly 100,000 clones, 89% seen once. The sample was peripheral blood. These receptors originate from a woman older than 75 with active COVID-19.

The rearrangement joins TRBV7-8 to TRBJ2-1, with 13 bases aligning to TRBD2. The trim removed 2 bases at V and 0 bases at J, leaving 10 bases unmatched. The CDR3 covers 20 residues. Germline V gene data show CDR1 as SGHVS and CDR2 as FQNEAQ. The CDR3 DNA follows: TGTGCCAGCAGCTTACGACTAGCGGGAGGCCTGGTGAACTCCTACAATGAGCAGTTCTTC. Protein product: CASSLRLAGGLVNSYNEQFF.

The J gene is TRBJ2-1, the V gene TRBV7-2, with D perhaps TRBD2 (6 bases). With 4 bases removed from V and 7 bases from J, the gap between germline ends came to 17 bases. The CDR3 is made up of 15 amino acids. Per the germline V gene, CDR1 is SGHTA and CDR2 is FQGNSA. CDR3 region: CASSSSRDSLNEQFF. The CDR3 DNA reads TGTGCCAGCAGCTCGAGCCGGGACTCGCTTAATGAGCAGTTCTTC.